The entry that follows covers one T cell receptor beta chain sequence. The V gene lost 1 base and the J gene lost 6 bases, with 13 bases spanning the gap. Germline loops: CDR1 SEHNR, CDR2 FQNEAQ (reference sequence). There are 15 residues in the CDR3. The data stem from a study of T cell clones after liver transplantation. Assay: immunoSEQ multiplex PCR; the TCRdb copy retains only in-frame clones and omits some. The table records 50,000 or so clones, 86% of them present only once. The TCR sequence derives from a human patient who received a liver transplant. Some of the T cells might come from the graft donor. Sequencing used CD8+ T cells from blood, obtained 12 months after liver transplant. The V call is TRBV7-9, the J call TRBJ2-1; D not resolved. The CDR3 reads CASSLEGIPGNEQFF. Written as DNA, the CDR3 is TGTGCCAGCAGCTTAGAGGGTATCCCGGGCAATGAGCAGTTCTTC.